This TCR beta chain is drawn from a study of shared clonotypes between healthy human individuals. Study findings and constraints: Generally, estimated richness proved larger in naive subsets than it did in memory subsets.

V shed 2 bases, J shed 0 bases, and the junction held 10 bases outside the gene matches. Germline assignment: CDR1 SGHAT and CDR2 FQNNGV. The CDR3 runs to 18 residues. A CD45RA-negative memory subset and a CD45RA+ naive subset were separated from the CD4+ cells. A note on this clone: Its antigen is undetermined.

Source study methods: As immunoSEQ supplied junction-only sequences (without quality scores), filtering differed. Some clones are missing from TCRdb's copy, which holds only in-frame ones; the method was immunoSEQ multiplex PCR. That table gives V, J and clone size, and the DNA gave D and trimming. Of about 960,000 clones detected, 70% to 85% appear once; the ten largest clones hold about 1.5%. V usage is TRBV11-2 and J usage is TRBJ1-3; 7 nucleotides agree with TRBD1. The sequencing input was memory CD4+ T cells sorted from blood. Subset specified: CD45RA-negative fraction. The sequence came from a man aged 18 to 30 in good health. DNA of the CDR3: TGTGCCAGCAGCTTACAAGGGGGCAAATTCAGCTCTGGAAACACCATATATTTT. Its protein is CASSLQGGKFSSGNTIYF. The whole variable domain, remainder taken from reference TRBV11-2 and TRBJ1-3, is EAGVAQSPRYKIIEKRQSVAFWCNPISGHATLYWYQQILGQGPKLLIQFQNNGVVDDSQLPKDRFSAERLKGVDSTLKIQPAKLEDSAVYLCASSLQGGKFSSGNTIYFGEGSWLTVV.